The following is a T cell receptor (beta chain) sequence with its context. This clone's antigen is unknown. At one end, the junction sequence differs from germline, possibly due to a read error. Per the germline V gene, SGHAT is the CDR1 and FQNNGV is the CDR2. Counted from cysteine to phenylalanine, this CDR3 has 17 amino acids. Of all the DNA, just the CDR3 is kept, 51 bases in frame from base 1. RNA was isolated from bulk unsorted tissue, and RNA quality was assessed with a NanoDrop ND-1000 and an Agilent 2100. The donors were newly diagnosed lung cancer patients admitted for thoracic surgery in China from August to November 2014 who had not received prior chemotherapy. Anyone who had undergone radiotherapy or chemotherapy before, or who had another cancer at the same time, was left out of the study. Pieces of surgical tissue measuring about 1-2 cm3 were kept in RNAlater solution and held at -80 degrees C until needed.

These data originate in a study of tumor and adjacent non-tumor tissue in lung cancer (dated by TCRdb to the late 2010s). For the wider study: By cancer type, the cohort comprised some 13 adenocarcinoma patients, 2 squamous cell carcinoma patients and 1 small cell lung cancer patient. Ages among the roughly 15 patients ranged from about 31 to 80 years, there were approximately 10 men and 5 women, and disease was at TNM stage I to III. Bulk TCRbeta repertoires were compared between lung tumor tissue and matched distant non-tumor lung tissue obtained from fewer than 16 lung cancer patients. TCRbeta CDR3 sequencing was performed on thirty paired specimens, with one tumor sample and one normal lung sample collected per patient. Sequencing generated a total of about 130,000,000 productive TCRbeta reads, averaging around 4.2 million reads per sample.

Library creation used multiplex PCR. Sequencer: Illumina HiSeq 2500. TCRbeta libraries were constructed through three rounds of nested PCR with primers (Table S4) according to protocols adapted from ARM-PCR. PCR products of 200-500 bp were gel-excised and purified with the QIAquick gel extraction kit before sequencing. The paper's data handling went like this. Trimmomatic was used to clean the reads, FLASH was used to merge the reads into complete CDR3 sequences, and MiTCR was used to assign the reads to V(D)J germline segments. VDJtools was used to compute clonal diversity as the inverse Simpson's index. In-frame sequences lacking a premature stop codon were counted as productive reads. TCRdb reprocessed the public reads (quality trimming at Q25 with fastp, clone calling with MiXCR) and kept in-frame beta chains. Rows merge per CDR3 protein into single entries with the most common DNA and genes. The V and J calls here are based on TCRdb, not the publication. The sample contains tens of thousands of distinct CDR3 sequences, approximately 77% of them found a single time. The ten largest account for 8% to 10% of the sample.

General study outcomes and caveats: The top 100 clones accounted for a significantly larger cumulative portion of the repertoire in normal lung than in tumor tissue. The methods do not name the sequencing platform or mention unique molecular identifiers. Tumor tissue showed significantly greater TCR diversity (inverse Simpson) than normal lung tissue (431.37 vs 166.20, P = 0.0075, Mann-Whitney U test). Peripheral blood was not sequenced, so blood TCRbeta repertoires were not examined in the lung cancer patients of the study. Only roughly 15 patients were in the cohort, and the authors stated that larger samples and more detailed clinical data are needed. TCR diversity was significantly higher in younger patients, and higher tumor TCR diversity was associated with shorter overall and disease-free survival.

The clonotype was recovered from a woman aged 40 to 55 with non-small cell lung cancer. The sample consisted of lung tumor tissue. The sequence joins TRBV11-2 to TRBJ2-7; possibly the D gene is TRBD2, per 5 matching bases. This receptor carries the CDR3 CASGLRTSAANSYEQYF. The DNA is as follows: TGTGCCAGCGGCTTACGGACCTCAGCGGCCAACTCCTACGAGCAGTACTTC.